This T cell receptor beta chain was captured in a study of T-cell reconstitution after alpha-beta-depleted transplantation in children. The sample holds a few counts of this clonotype. This CDR3 comprises 14 residues. Trimming removed 2 bases from V and 3 bases from J, with 10 bases in between. CDR1 and CDR2 (germline): SEHNR, FQNEAQ (reference sequence). Library preparation (for TCRbeta) was performed with unique molecular identifiers. TCRdb re-analysed the PCR reads in MiXCR, keeping a single row per CDR3 protein. Seen here are 500,000 to 600,000 distinct CDR3 sequences, approximately 20% observed once, and the top ten hold 2.5% to 3.5%.

Sequenced here: PBMCs from the stem cell graft donor, sampled from the stem cell graft. The chain recombines TRBV7-9 with TRBJ1-2; D gene unclear. This sequence originates from a human donor who donated a stem cell graft to a child with acute lymphoblastic leukemia. CDR3: CASSLSPTYYGYTF. The CDR3 DNA follows: TGTGCCAGCAGCTTAAGCCCCACGTACTATGGCTACACCTTC.